These T cell receptor beta chains were read from a single sample in a study of patients and donors after allogeneic stem cell transplantation. MiXCR, run by TCRdb on the RT-PCR reads, gives a single entry per CDR3 protein. The profile covers roughly 250,000 distinct CDR3 sequences, with 13% to 15% appearing a single time and around 10% taken by the ten largest. Specimen: blood, either unsorted or a sorted T cell fraction (not recorded which). The receptors stem from a human donor who was either an allogeneic HSCT recipient or a stem cell or donor lymphocyte infusion donor (not recorded which). It is not recorded whose cells these are; they may come from a transplant donor. Both conserved end residues are part of each CDR3. The order of the fields is V gene, clone size, J gene, D gene, CDR3 protein, CDR3 DNA. D genes are given only for firm matches. Where a row states a size, it is once, few, many or the class of an expanded clone; other rows omit it.

>TRBV6-5|-|TRBJ2-1|-
CASSSLQGSSYNEQFF
TGTGCCAGCAGTTCCTTACAGGGTTCATCCTACAATGAGCAGTTCTTC
>TRBV10-3|few|TRBJ2-1|-
CAIGLARDNEQFF
TGTGCCATCGGGCTAGCGAGAGACAATGAGCAGTTCTTC
>TRBV25-1|many|TRBJ1-2|-
CASSEPGRGHGYTF
TGTGCCAGCAGTGAACCGGGCAGGGGCCATGGCTACACCTTC
>TRBV7-3|-|TRBJ2-3|-
CASSPSTRVTDTQYF
TGTGCCAGCAGCCCAAGTACAAGGGTCACAGATACGCAGTATTTT
>TRBV4-3|few|TRBJ2-6|-
CASSQGGTLGSGANVLTF
TGCGCCAGCAGCCAGGGTGGTACACTCGGCTCTGGGGCCAACGTCCTGACTTTC
>TRBV7-9|-|TRBJ1-1|TRBD1
CASSLGQGITEAFF
TGTGCCAGCAGCCTAGGACAGGGGATCACTGAAGCTTTCTTT
>TRBV28|-|TRBJ2-4|TRBD2
CASSYPTSGSDIQYF
TGTGCCAGCAGTTACCCGACTAGCGGGAGTGACATTCAGTACTTC
>TRBV12-3/TRBV12-4|-|TRBJ1-4|-
CASRLNYGATNEKLFF
TGTGCCAGCAGACTTAATTACGGCGCAACTAATGAAAAACTGTTTTTT
>TRBV20-1|-|TRBJ2-3|-
CSVSTDASGPDTQYF
TGCAGTGTTTCAACCGACGCCAGCGGCCCAGATACGCAGTATTTT
>TRBV11-2|many|TRBJ1-4|TRBD1
CASSHRGSSEKLFF
TGTGCCAGCAGCCACAGGGGGAGTTCTGAAAAACTGTTTTTT
>TRBV4-2|many|TRBJ1-1|-
CASSQEGRNTEAFF
TGTGCCAGCAGCCAAGAAGGCCGGAACACTGAAGCTTTCTTT
>TRBV6-1|many|TRBJ2-1|TRBD2
CASSPGTSGTNEQFF
TGTGCCAGCAGTCCCGGGACTAGCGGGACCAATGAGCAGTTCTTC
>TRBV10-1|-|TRBJ1-1|TRBD1
CASRDRGMNTEAFF
TGCGCCAGCAGGGACAGGGGGATGAACACTGAAGCTTTCTTT
>TRBV11-3|few|TRBJ2-3|TRBD1
CASSLGQRTTDTQYF
TGTGCCAGCAGCTTGGGACAGAGAACCACAGATACGCAGTATTTT